One T cell receptor (beta chain) is described in this entry. The specificity of this receptor is unknown. Base quality data are lacking; no much larger clone is found one base away. From the germline V gene (reference sequence), CDR1 is MNHEY and CDR2 is SMNVEV. V is reduced by 2 bases and J by 4 bases, leaving a spacing of 17 bases between them. The cysteine opens and the phenylalanine closes a CDR3 of 16 amino acids. Solely the CDR3 DNA is kept, with 48 bases framed from the first base. In total, around 600 healthy bone marrow donors made up the cohort. At the time of sampling, all cohort members were nominally healthy, though unrecorded immune exposures were likely present. The donor tested CMV seronegative and was one of the 352 seronegative cohort members. A peripheral blood sample was provided by each donor, and peripheral blood mononuclear cells were used for TCR beta sequencing. The Qiagen DNeasy Blood Extraction Kit was used to extract genomic DNA from the blood cell samples.

This entry comes from a study of cytomegalovirus exposure and HLA in healthy donors (dated by TCRdb to 2016 to 2017). At the level of the whole study: In an earlier analysis of approximately 640 of the donors, around 290 Gb of sequence data and 90 million to 120 million unique TCR beta sequences from about 190 million T cells were reported. To predict cytomegalovirus infection status, the study combined high-throughput TCR immunosequencing, statistical association of individual TCRs with disease status, and machine learning. Every repertoire in the discovery cohort had been generated on one and the same sequencing platform. A later analysis re-examined previously published TCR beta repertoires from around 670 donors and added high-resolution HLA genotyping to investigate patterns of TCR occurrence. Donor age, sex, ethnicity and CMV serostatus were compiled together with the repertoire data. Because of strong linkage in the cohort, roughly five DR-DQ haplotypes were treated as single units for association and clustering. In an earlier analysis of a few hundred of the donors, high-throughput TCR beta sequencing was used to judge whether each TCR beta V gene segment behaved as functional or pseudogenic. The T cell repertoires of several hundred subjects were profiled by immunosequencing and related to cytomegalovirus serostatus. Both class I and class II loci were covered by HLA typing, at four-digit resolution. Genome-wide SNP genotypes for about three fifths of the 666 donors were used in a later genetic analysis, which treated that subset as a discovery cohort. The later analysis used no new phenotypic data to find candidate immune exposures, relying instead on TCR beta sequences and their occurrence across donors. The study was designed to test whether signatures of past pathogen exposure could be identified by cataloging public T cell receptors. Around 300 gigabases of sequencing data and tens of millions of unique TCR sequences were included in an early release covering several hundred HLA-typed donors. In addition to the first cohort of 666 subjects, a separate validation cohort of 120 different subjects was used. Across under 500 genotyped donors of the cohort, an average of approximately 240,000 unique TCR beta nucleotide sequences per donor were sequenced, and roughly 20% of those sequences were non-productive. Of the roughly 400 genotyped donors, approximately 80% fell in the genetic ancestry cluster associated with self-reported Caucasian donors. The number of typed donors differed by locus: about 629-630 for A, B, C, DRB1 and DQB1; about 520 for DQA1; 606 for DPA1; and some 470 for DPB1.

Summary of the overall study and its limitations: Three of the identified cytomegalovirus-associated TCR beta chains were confirmed in vitro to be specific for cytomegalovirus antigens. In an earlier analysis of 587 of the donors, most TCR beta V segments appeared in productive rearrangements about 90% or about 30% of the time, broadly matching IMGT annotations. HLA typing was unavailable for some donors at each locus, so association tests used only the typed subset. Assigning TCR associations to individual alleles was difficult when HLA alleles, especially DR and DQ, strongly co-occurred. Some IMGT-functional V segments, including TRBV6-2 and TRBV6-3, could not be told apart with the 87-base-pair reads, so those segments were excluded. At a false discovery rate of 0.05, a later analysis linked fewer than 20,000 TCR beta sequences to specific HLA alleles. For the cohort, immune exposure information was limited to CMV serostatus. In the study, 150 to 200 TCR beta chains were listed as associated with cytomegalovirus. A later genetic analysis associated a missense DCLRE1C variant with V-gene and J-gene trimming of TCR beta chains, and an independent cohort replicated the association. While some public TCRs were present in many individuals, most TCR sequences turned up only very rarely across donors. In a later analysis, TCR association rates were found to vary across HLA loci, with the most associated TCRs seen for DRB1 alleles and the fewest for HLA-C alleles. Because counts were too low, 15 to 20 rarely observed V segments, including chromosome 9 orphons, were left out of the earlier analysis of approximately 580 of the donors. According to the authors, the approach could potentially be generalized to other disease states and immunological phenotypes. The sequencing pipeline was judged likely to have produced a cluster of highly shared sequence variants as a technical artifact. Cytomegalovirus status was reported to be diagnosed by the classifier with high specificity and sensitivity in both the original and validation cohorts. Most CMV-associated TCR beta chains appeared to be HLA-restricted in a later analysis, and the HLA associations seemed to be driven largely by CMV exposure. This cohort had only TCR beta chains sequenced, and the lack of alpha or paired-chain data limited which features could be detected. Roughly uniform sequencing depth across donors was assumed in presence/absence analyses, although this assumption may not hold. In a later analysis, HLA-associated TCR beta chains showed more clonal expansion and lower generation probabilities than non-associated chains that were equally common. Several of the top co-occurrence clusters appeared to be linked to parvovirus B19, influenza, CMV and Epstein-Barr virus, according to a later analysis. In a later genetic analysis, fewer N-insertions in productive TCRs were reported among donors in an Asian-associated ancestry cluster than the approximately 710-donor mean. Correlated functional status among segregating V segments might be attributable to linkage disequilibrium, but an unknown experimental factor could not be ruled out. A further reported finding was that TCR beta sequences accurately predicted the HLA-A and HLA-B alleles for most subjects in the first cohort.

Libraries were made using the immunoSEQ multiplex PCR assay. For the multiplex PCR, a mixture combining 60 forward primers for TCR Vbeta segments and 13 reverse primers for TCR Jbeta segments was used. Amplification of the CDR3 region of rearranged TCR beta genes was performed with a multiplex PCR assay on genomic DNA. The amplified TCR beta libraries were sequenced on the Illumina HiSeq System as 87-base-pair reads. The paper's data handling went like this. A later analysis counted some 80 million unique TCR beta chains across the 666 repertoires, and approximately 11 million of these chains were shared by at least two donors. A nearest-neighbor algorithm error-corrected the raw reads and collapsed the reads into unique sequences, merging closely related sequences to remove PCR and sequencing errors. To assign V, D and J gene segments, CDR3 sequences were aligned to IMGT reference sequences. For a sequence to be retained, a match of at least six nucleotides to both a V gene segment and a J gene segment was required. Rearrangements were called productive when the CDR3 lacked stop codons and stayed in frame with V and J; all others were non-productive. CDR3 was defined according to IMGT convention as the region running from the second conserved V-encoded cysteine to the conserved J-encoded phenylalanine. In an earlier analysis of roughly 610 of the donors, sequences lacking an unambiguous match to a single V gene segment were excluded. In an earlier analysis of 450 to 700 of the donors, V segments were called functional above 56.7% productive rearrangements and were called segregating when the between-donor standard deviation exceeded 5%. A statistical classification framework was developed to diagnose cytomegalovirus status using the catalog of TCR beta chain sequences. In a later analysis, V and J genes were assigned by comparing TCR nucleotide sequences against IMGT/GENE-DB human TR gene sequences. The TCRdist pipeline was used in a later analysis to assign CDR3 sequences and most-parsimonious VDJ recombination scenarios. In a later analysis, each TCR beta chain was defined by its CDR3 amino acid sequence together with its V-gene family, and reads lacking a unique V-gene family were excluded. A later analysis removed several hundred highly shared, low-generation-probability nucleotide sequences to deal with suspected cross-contamination and a sequencing artifact. A later analysis calculated a clonal expansion index for each public chain from normalized within-repertoire ranks of inferred template counts. In a later analysis, generation probabilities were computed with a VDJ recombination model fitted to out-of-frame rearrangements, and the resulting probabilities were checked against IGoR. A later analysis scored TCR-TCR, TCR-HLA and TCR-CMV co-occurrence with hypergeometric tests, applying a repertoire-size bias correction to TCR pairs. A later analysis estimated false discovery rates by permuting HLA or CMV assignments 20 times. In a later analysis, co-occurring TCRs were grouped using DBSCAN, with TCRdist sequence similarity added in when clustering inside HLA-allele-positive subsets. Repertoires with fewer than 30,000 or more than 120,000 public chains were left out of co-occurrence clustering, as were five repertoires with anomalous nucleotide sharing. The source is immuneACCESS, and TCRdb retained only in-frame sequences with V and J called. Part of the clones is not carried over; for the studies checked, unresolved V genes explain less than half of this, and the remainder is unexplained. The D gene and trimming were derived from the DNA, and the V and J assignments and clone size from that table. In all, the sample holds about 210,000 clones, and nearly 80% of those were seen once. The ten top clones hold approximately 1.8% of the sample.

Rearrangement joined TRBV27 to TRBJ1-1, with a tentative D gene TRBD1 over 6 matching bases. The sequenced sample consisted of PBMCs. This clonotype was sampled from a male donor in good health and CMV-seronegative. The CDR3 protein: CASSLIRQAGGTEAFF. The nucleotide sequence reads as follows: TGTGCCAGCAGTTTAATCCGACAGGCGGGAGGCACTGAAGCTTTCTTT.